This TCR beta chain is from a study of shared clonotypes between healthy human individuals. General study findings and limits: Non-shared clonotypes had lower generation probabilities than clonotypes shared by all four sorted-subset donors.

About this clone: Its antigen remains unknown.

The authors distributed each subset's genomic DNA evenly over several immunoSEQ plates. In the sorted-subset replicate PCRs, around 0.2 ug DNA, tens of thousands of T cell genomes, was used. Original methodology: Filtering differed since immunoSEQ provided only junctions, with no quality scores. Data came from immunoSEQ multiplex PCR; TCRdb stores just in-frame clones and leaves some out. V, J and clone size are taken as reported in that table, and D and trimming were inferred from the DNA itself. The sample has over 750,000 clones, roughly 96% seen once; the top ten hold roughly 0.23%. CDR3 length equals 17 residues. Germline CDR1 is SGHDN and CDR2 is FVKESK. With 0 bases removed from V and 6 bases from J, the gap between germline ends came to 19 bases. Only CD45RO-negative cells positively selected for CCR7 counted as naive CD8 cells, so terminally differentiated effector memory CD45RA+ cells were excluded.

This sequence originates from a man aged 30-40 years in good health. The sequenced material came from naive CD8+ T cells sorted from blood. J is TRBJ2-3 and V is TRBV14; no firm D call. CDR3 amino acids: CASSQESIVDWVDTQYF. In DNA, the CDR3 is TGTGCCAGCAGCCAAGAATCGATAGTCGACTGGGTGGATACGCAGTATTTT.